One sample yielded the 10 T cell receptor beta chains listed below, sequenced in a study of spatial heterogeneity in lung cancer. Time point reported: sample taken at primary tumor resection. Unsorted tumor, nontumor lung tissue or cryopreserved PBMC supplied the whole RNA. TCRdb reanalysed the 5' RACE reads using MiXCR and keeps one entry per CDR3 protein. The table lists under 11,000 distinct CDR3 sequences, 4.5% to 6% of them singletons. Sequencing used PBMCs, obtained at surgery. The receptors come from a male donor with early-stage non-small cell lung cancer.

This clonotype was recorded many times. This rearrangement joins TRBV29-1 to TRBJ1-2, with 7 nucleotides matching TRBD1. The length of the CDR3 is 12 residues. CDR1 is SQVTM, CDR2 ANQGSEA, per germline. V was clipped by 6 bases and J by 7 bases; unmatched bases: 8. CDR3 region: CSVITGAGGYTF. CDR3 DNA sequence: TGCAGCGTAATCACAGGGGCGGGTGGCTACACCTTC.

The CDR3 DNA is TGCGCCAGCAGCACAGACAGCTCTGGGGCCAACGTCCTGACTTTC. Translated, it gives CASSTDSSGANVLTF. The chain recombines TRBV5-1 with TRBJ2-6, with a weak D call TRBD1 (5 bases). CDR3 size: 15 residues. V lost 4 bases and J lost 0, with 8 bases in between. CDR1 is SGHRS, CDR2 YFSETQ, per germline.

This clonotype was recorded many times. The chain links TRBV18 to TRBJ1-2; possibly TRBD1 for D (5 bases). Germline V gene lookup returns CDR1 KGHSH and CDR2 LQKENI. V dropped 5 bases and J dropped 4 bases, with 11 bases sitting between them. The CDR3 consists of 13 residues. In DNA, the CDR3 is TGTGCCAGCTCAGGGGCCGACGGCTATGGCTACACCTTC. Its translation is CASSGADGYGYTF.

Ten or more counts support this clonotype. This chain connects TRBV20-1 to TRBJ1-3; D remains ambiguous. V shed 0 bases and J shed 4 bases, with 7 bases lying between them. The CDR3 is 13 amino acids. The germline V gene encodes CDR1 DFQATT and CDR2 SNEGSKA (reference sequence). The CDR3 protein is CSARDRLGNTIYF. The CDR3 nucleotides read TGCAGTGCTAGAGACAGGTTGGGAAACACCATATATTTT.

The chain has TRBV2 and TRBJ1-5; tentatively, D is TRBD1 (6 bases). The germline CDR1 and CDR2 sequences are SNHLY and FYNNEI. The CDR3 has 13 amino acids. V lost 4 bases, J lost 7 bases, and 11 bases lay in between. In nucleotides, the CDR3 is TGTGCCAGCAGTGGTCGAAGGGGGCAGCCCCAGCATTTT. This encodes CASSGRRGQPQHF. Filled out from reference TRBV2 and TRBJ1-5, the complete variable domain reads EPEVTQTPSHQVTQMGQEVILRCVPISNHLYFYWYRQILGQKVEFLVSFYNNEISEKSEIFDDQFSVERPDGSNFTLKIRSTKLEDSAMYFCASSGRRGQPQHFGDGTRLSIL.

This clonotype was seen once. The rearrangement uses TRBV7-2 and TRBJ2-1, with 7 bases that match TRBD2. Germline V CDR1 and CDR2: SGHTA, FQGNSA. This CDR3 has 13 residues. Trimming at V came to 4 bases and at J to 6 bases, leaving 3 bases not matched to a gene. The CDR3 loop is CASSSRLANEQFF. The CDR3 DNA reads TGTGCCAGCAGCTCCAGACTAGCCAATGAGCAGTTCTTC.

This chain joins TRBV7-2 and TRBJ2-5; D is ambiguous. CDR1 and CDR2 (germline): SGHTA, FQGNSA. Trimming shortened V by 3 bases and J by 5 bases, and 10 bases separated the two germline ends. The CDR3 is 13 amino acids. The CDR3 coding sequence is TGTGCCAGCAGCTTGCTTGAGAGGGAGACCCAGTACTTC. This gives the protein CASSLLERETQYF. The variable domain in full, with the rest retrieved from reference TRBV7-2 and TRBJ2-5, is GAGVSQSPSNKVTEKGKDVELRCDPISGHTALYWYRQSLGQGLEFLIYFQGNSAPDKSGLPSDRFSAERTGGSVSTLTIQRTQQEDSAVYLCASSLLERETQYFGPGTRLLVL.

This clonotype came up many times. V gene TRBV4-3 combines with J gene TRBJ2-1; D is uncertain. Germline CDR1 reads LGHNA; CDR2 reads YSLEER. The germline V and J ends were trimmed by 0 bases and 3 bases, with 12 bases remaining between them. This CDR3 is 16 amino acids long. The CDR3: CASSQEGGESYNEQFF. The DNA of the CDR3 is TGCGCCAGCAGCCAAGAGGGTGGAGAAAGCTACAATGAGCAGTTCTTC.

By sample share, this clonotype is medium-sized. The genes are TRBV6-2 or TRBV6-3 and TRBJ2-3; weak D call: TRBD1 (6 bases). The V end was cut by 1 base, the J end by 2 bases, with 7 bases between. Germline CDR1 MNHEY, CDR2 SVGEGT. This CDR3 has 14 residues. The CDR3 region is CASSYWTVTDTQYF. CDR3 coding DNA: TGTGCCAGCAGTTACTGGACAGTCACAGATACGCAGTATTTT.

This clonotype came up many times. This CDR3 reads CASSPGGNQPQHF. CDR3 in DNA: TGTGCCAGCAGCCCCGGGGGCAATCAGCCCCAGCATTTT. The chain joins TRBV7-9 to TRBJ1-5; the D is unclear. Trimming took off 5 bases at V and 2 bases at J, with 7 bases between the two ends. The germline V gene has CDR1 SEHNR and CDR2 FQNEAQ (reference sequence). The CDR3 has 13 residues.